This T cell receptor (beta chain) was found in a study of identical twins. With V trimmed by 6 bases and J by 4 bases, 11 bases remained unmatched. The CDR3 is made up of 16 amino acids. TCRdb recomputed calls from the 5' RACE reads with MiXCR, one row per CDR3 protein. Of 500,000 to 550,000 distinct CDR3 sequences listed, roughly a fifth are singletons. This clonotype was counted many times. Another study also made use of these data, one on T cells expressing NK-cell markers. As that report states: A few of the donors also had these clonotypes leading their CD3+CD56-NKG2C+ fraction.

This TCR was sampled from a young woman in good health. The sample was CD4+ T cells sorted from blood. The rearrangement uses TRBV12-3 or TRBV12-4 and TRBJ2-3, with 9 bases identical to TRBD2. This CDR3 is CASSPLIAGASDTQYF. The CDR3 DNA sequence: TGTGCCAGCAGCCCCCTAATAGCGGGAGCCTCAGATACGCAGTATTTT.